Presented here are 25 T cell receptor beta chains from one specimen sequenced in a study of cytomegalovirus exposure and HLA in healthy donors. The PCR had 60 Vbeta and 13 Jbeta primers. TCRdb's copy holds only in-frame clones and misses some; the assay was immunoSEQ multiplex PCR. Of roughly 140,000 clones in the sample, around 60% are singletons; the top ten hold about 7.1%. The source material was PBMCs. The receptors here all came from a woman in her fifties or sixties in good health and CMV-seropositive.

The chain recombines TRBV10-1 with TRBJ2-3; 7 nucleotides match TRBD2. V lost 1 base and J lost 0; bases outside the gene matches: 10. The germline CDR1 and CDR2 sequences are WNHNN and SYGVQD (reference sequence). This CDR3 has 18 amino acids. The CDR3 region is CASSECAASGPSTDTQYF. CDR3 DNA: TGCGCCAGCAGTGAGTGTGCGGCTAGCGGACCTAGCACAGATACGCAGTATTTT.

The rearrangement joins TRBV18 to TRBJ2-7; TRBD1 matches at 7 bases. CDR3 size: 15 residues. Germline V gives CDR1 KGHSH, CDR2 LQKENI. With V trimmed by 0 bases and J by 3 bases, 5 bases remained unmatched. The CDR3 here is CASSPPRQGNYEQYF. The DNA of the CDR3 is TGTGCCAGCTCACCACCGAGACAGGGAAACTACGAGCAGTACTTC.

The chain uses TRBV11-2 and TRBJ1-2, with 9 bases lining up with TRBD1. Germline loops: CDR1 SGHAT, CDR2 FQNNGV. The CDR3 has 13 residues. Trimming at V came to 8 bases and at J to 3 bases, leaving 4 bases not matched to a gene. CDR3 in DNA: TGTGCCAGCGGCTGGACAGGGGACTATGGCTACACCTTC. Translating gives CASGWTGDYGYTF.

The chain employs TRBV2 and TRBJ1-6, with 10 nucleotides matching TRBD1. With 7 bases clipped from V and 5 bases from J, the junction kept 8 bases outside the gene matches. The CDR3 consists of 16 residues. Germline V lookup: CDR1 SNHLY, CDR2 FYNNEI. DNA for the CDR3: TGTGCCAGCAATCAAGGACAGGGGGGGCATAATTCACCCCTCCACTTT. Translation gives CASNQGQGGHNSPLHF.

This clone has just a few counts. This sample includes further DNA sequences coding for the same CDR3. The chain recombines TRBV4-2 with TRBJ2-7; weak D call: TRBD2 (5 bases). The CDR3 runs 13 residues. V was shortened by 4 bases and J by 5 bases, with 12 bases between the two germline ends. Germline values: CDR1 LGHNA, CDR2 YNFKEQ. The CDR3 protein is CASSRGIPDEQYF. The CDR3 nucleotides read TGTGCCAGCAGCCGAGGGATTCCTGACGAGCAGTACTTC.

This sequence joins TRBV28 and TRBJ2-3; 15 nucleotides align to TRBD2. The germline V gene has CDR1 MDHEN and CDR2 SYDVKM. V lost 2 bases to trimming and J lost 4 bases; unmatched junction nucleotides: 10. The CDR3 has 19 amino acids. The CDR3 sequence: CASSLETPGLAGGADTQYF. The CDR3, as DNA: TGTGCCAGCAGTTTAGAGACCCCGGGACTAGCGGGAGGCGCAGATACGCAGTATTTT.

This clone was seen a few times. The chain carries TRBV5-1 and TRBJ2-1, with TRBD1 matching over 9 bases. CDR3 length: 15 residues. The ends lost 0 bases at V and 9 bases at J; junction bases unmatched: 7. Germline V CDR1 and CDR2: SGHRS, YFSETQ. CDR3 region: CASSLVQGAFSEQFF. DNA of the CDR3: TGCGCCAGCAGCTTGGTACAGGGGGCGTTTAGTGAGCAGTTCTTC.

This chain uses TRBV2 with TRBJ1-4; D perhaps matches TRBD1 (6 bases). V gave up 7 bases and J gave up 0 bases, with 12 bases separating them. This CDR3 has 15 residues. CDR1 and CDR2 from the germline V gene are SNHLY and FYNNEI. The CDR3 coding sequence is TGTGCCAGCAAGGACAGTCCCGCAACTAATGAAAAACTGTTTTTT. Protein sequence: CASKDSPATNEKLFF.

The rearrangement uses TRBV30 and TRBJ2-1, with D maybe TRBD2 (6 bases). This CDR3 is 11 amino acids long. The germline gives CDR1 GTSNPN, CDR2 SVGIG (reference sequence). The V end was cut by 2 bases, the J end by 10 bases, with 9 bases between. The DNA of the CDR3 is TGTGCCTGGAGTAATCTAGCGGAGCAGTTCTTC. Translating gives CAWSNLAEQFF.

This chain links TRBV7-8 with TRBJ2-1; weak D call: TRBD2 (5 bases). Trimming took off 4 bases at V and 1 base at J, with 8 bases between the two ends. The CDR3 runs 14 residues. The germline V gene has CDR1 SGHVS and CDR2 FQNEAQ. Here the CDR3 DNA reads TGTGCCAGCAGCTCGGACTCATCCTACAATGAGCAGTTCTTC. This codes for CASSSDSSYNEQFF. Full variable domain (missing parts from reference TRBV7-8 and TRBJ2-1): GAGVSQSPRYKVAKRGQDVALRCDPISGHVSLFWYQQALGQGPEFLTYFQNEAQLDKSGLPSDRFFAERPEGSVSTLKIQRTQQEDSAVYLCASSSDSSYNEQFFGPGTRLTVL.

This clone appeared a single time. The V call is TRBV2, the J call TRBJ2-1, with 12 positions matching TRBD2. Germline V gene sequence: CDR1 SNHLY, CDR2 FYNNEI. This CDR3 is built from 20 residues. V shed 8 bases and J 7 bases; nucleotides not matched to a gene: 24. The CDR3 here is CASSISGLAGQSPQGNEQFF. DNA of the CDR3: TGTGCCAGCTCAATCTCAGGACTAGCGGGACAATCCCCCCAGGGTAATGAGCAGTTCTTC.

The chain employs TRBV11-2 and TRBJ2-7; 7 bases are a match to TRBD1. Looked up from germline, CDR1 is SGHAT and CDR2 is FQNNGV. The CDR3 totals 11 residues. The junction had 8 bases not matched to a gene; V was cut back by 6 bases and J by 12 bases. CDR3 region: CASSSRGSRYF. The CDR3, as DNA: TGTGCCAGCAGTTCCAGGGGGAGTAGGTACTTC. Looking up the rest from reference TRBV11-2 and TRBJ2-7 gives the full variable domain: EAGVAQSPRYKIIEKRQSVAFWCNPISGHATLYWYQQILGQGPKLLIQFQNNGVVDDSQLPKDRFSAERLKGVDSTLKIQPAKLEDSAVYLCASSSRGSRYFGPGTRLTVT.

The chain uses TRBV15 and TRBJ2-7, with TRBD2 identical over 8 bases. Germline V lookup: CDR1 LNHNV, CDR2 YYDKDF (reference sequence). V dropped 1 base and J dropped 6; count of bases not matched to a gene: 8. This CDR3 contains 15 residues. The CDR3 region is CATSRVAGRAREQYF. CDR3 bases: TGTGCCACCAGCAGAGTCGCCGGGAGGGCCCGCGAGCAGTACTTC.

This chain uses TRBV6-4 with TRBJ2-1; 7 bases line up with TRBD2. The CDR3 is 14 residues long. In germline, CDR1 is MRHNA, CDR2 SNTAGT. V lost 5 bases, J lost 5 bases, and 6 bases stayed unmatched. The CDR3 sequence is CASSLGGGNNEQFF. The CDR3 nucleotides are TGTGCCAGCAGTTTGGGGGGAGGGAACAATGAGCAGTTCTTC.

The chain couples TRBV18 to TRBJ2-1; D not certain. The CDR3 sequence is 13 residues long. Trimming cost V 2 bases and J 4 bases, with 6 bases left between them. Germline CDR1 is KGHSH and CDR2 is LQKENI. CDR3 nucleotide sequence: TGTGCCAGCTCACCATTACGGTACAATGAGCAGTTCTTC. Translation gives CASSPLRYNEQFF. The whole variable domain, remainder taken from reference TRBV18 and TRBJ2-1, is NAGVMQNPRHLVRRRGQEARLRCSPMKGHSHVYWYRQLPEEGLKFMVYLQKENIIDESGMPKERFSAEFPKEGPSILRIQQVVRGDSAAYFCASSPLRYNEQFFGPGTRLTVL.

The chain joins TRBV14 to TRBJ2-2; D unresolved. The CDR3 is 13 amino acids. V was clipped by 2 bases and J by 5 bases, with 6 bases between them. Germline values: CDR1 SGHDN, CDR2 FVKESK. CDR3 region: CASSQYRTGELFF. The CDR3 region has the DNA TGTGCCAGCAGCCAATACCGGACCGGGGAGCTGTTTTTT.

The rearrangement uses TRBV18 and TRBJ1-1; TRBD1 might be the D (6 bases). CDR1 is KGHSH, CDR2 LQKENI, per germline. The V and J ends lost 1 base and 7 bases respectively, with 16 bases between them. This CDR3 comprises 15 residues. CDR3 nucleotides: TGTGCCAGCTCACCACGTACGAACAGGGAATTTGAAGCTTTCTTT. Amino acids: CASSPRTNREFEAFF.

V and J are TRBV19 and TRBJ1-2; no clear D. The CDR3 spans 13 residues. The V gene lost 6 bases and the J gene lost 1 base, with 9 bases spanning the gap. In germline, CDR1 is LNHDA, CDR2 SQIVND (reference sequence). The CDR3: CASRQTGNYGYTF. The CDR3 region has the DNA TGTGCCAGTAGGCAGACGGGTAACTATGGCTACACCTTC.

The chain employs TRBV9 and TRBJ2-2; 8 nucleotides align to TRBD2. Unmatched junction bases numbered 5, after V lost 4 bases and J lost 6 bases. The germline CDR1 and CDR2 sequences are SGDLS and YYNGEE. This CDR3 has 14 residues. In nucleotides, the CDR3 is TGTGCCAGCAGCCTTGGACTAGCCTCCGGGGAGCTGTTTTTT. Amino acids: CASSLGLASGELFF.

The chain has TRBV29-1 and TRBJ1-6; a possible D gene is TRBD1 (5 bases). The CDR3 loop spans 14 amino acids. Germline lookup yields CDR1 SQVTM and CDR2 ANQGSEA. V shed 5 bases and J shed 8 bases, with 16 bases lying between them. The CDR3 DNA reads TGCAGCGTTCGCTCGGGGGACGCAGATTCACCCCTCCACTTT. Protein product: CSVRSGDADSPLHF.

In its sample, this clone was seen a few times. V usage is TRBV29-1 and J usage is TRBJ1-1; tentative D call: TRBD1 (5 bases). V was cut by 8 bases and J by 3 bases, with 16 bases left in between. Germline V lookup: CDR1 SQVTM, CDR2 ANQGSEA. CDR3 length equals 13 residues. The CDR3 is CSPSGQGHTEAFF. CDR3 sequence (DNA): TGCAGCCCAAGCGGGCAGGGTCACACTGAAGCTTTCTTT.

This chain connects TRBV30 to TRBJ2-6; unclear D gene. The CDR3 runs to 14 residues. Germline assignment: CDR1 GTSNPN and CDR2 SVGIG (reference sequence). The ends were cut back, 3 bases at V and 1 base at J, with 7 bases in the middle. The CDR3 spells CAWSFSSGANVLTF. The CDR3 bases are TGTGCCTGGAGCTTTTCTTCTGGGGCCAACGTCCTGACTTTC.

This clone is a singleton in its sample. The chain employs TRBV2 and TRBJ2-1; 7 nucleotides match TRBD2. The V gene end was trimmed by 8 bases and the J gene end by 6 bases; junction bases not matched to a gene: 13. Germline loops: CDR1 SNHLY, CDR2 FYNNEI. The CDR3 loop spans 15 amino acids. The CDR3 reads CASGRGNLWFNEQFF. In DNA, the CDR3 is TGTGCCAGCGGGCGGGGGAACCTATGGTTCAATGAGCAGTTCTTC.

The rearrangement joins TRBV7-9 to TRBJ2-5; 7 nucleotides match TRBD2. Germline V CDR1 and CDR2: SEHNR, FQNEAQ (reference sequence). The CDR3 covers 17 residues. Trimming cost V 1 base and J 4 bases; bases outside gene matches: 12. The CDR3 loop reads CASSLGFGGSTGETQYF. The CDR3 nucleotides read TGTGCCAGCAGCTTAGGTTTTGGCGGGAGCACAGGAGAGACCCAGTACTTC.

The chain uses TRBV5-1 and TRBJ2-3; 12 bases agree with TRBD2. The length of the CDR3 is 16 residues. V lost 4 bases to trimming and J lost 3 bases; unmatched junction nucleotides: 6. Germline V gene lookup returns CDR1 SGHRS and CDR2 YFSETQ. CDR3 amino acids: CASSLGTSGLTDTQYF. CDR3 DNA sequence: TGCGCCAGCAGCCTGGGGACTAGCGGGCTGACAGATACGCAGTATTTT.